The 28 T cell receptor beta chains listed next were all sequenced from one sample in a study of T cells in women clearing cervical HPV infection. TCRdb's table, derived via immunoSEQ multiplex PCR, lists solely in-frame clones and lacks some. Its clone listing holds some 20,000 clones. The specimen sequenced was blood buffy coat. All receptors come from a woman aged 18-70 years with a cervical HPV16 infection that either progressed to CIN3+ or cleared (not recorded which).

On this clone: From the germline J gene comes the end of the CDR3, since the read stops 3 residues before it. The chain couples TRBV28 to TRBJ1-2; D not certain. Germline V CDR1 and CDR2: MDHEN, SYDVKM. V lost 8 bases to trimming and J lost 2 bases, with 3 bases between them. This CDR3 spans 10 amino acids. The covered CDR3 bases are TGTGCCAGCCGGAACTATGGC. It translates to CASRNYG. The CDR3 as a whole reads CASRNYGYTF.

Of note for this clone: The read finishes 3 residues shy of the CDR3 end, and the germline J gene is used to complete it. V is TRBV4-1 and J is TRBJ2-2, with 7 positions matching TRBD2. V shed 2 bases and J 7 bases; nucleotides not matched to a gene: 4. The CDR3 runs to 14 residues. CDR1 and CDR2 from the germline V gene are MGHRA and YSYEKL. CDR3 loop: CASSQLREGGELFF. The CDR3 DNA, read in part, is TGCGCCAGCAGCCAACTCAGGGAGGGCGGGGAG.

Regarding this clone: The read ends 3 residues shy of where the CDR3 ends; the end is completed using the germline J gene. V gene TRBV10-1 combines with J gene TRBJ1-1; tentatively, D is TRBD1 (5 bases). The V end was cut by 10 bases, the J end by 0 bases, with 18 bases between. The CDR3 has 15 residues. From germline, CDR1 is WNHNN and CDR2 SYGVQD (reference sequence). The CDR3 sequence: CATSASTGMNTEAFF. CDR3 DNA, as far as it was read: TGCGCCACCAGCGCGTCTACAGGAATGAACACTGAA.

Comment on this clone: From the germline J gene comes the end of the CDR3, since the read stops 3 residues before it. The chain has TRBV2 and TRBJ1-2, with TRBD1 matching over 9 bases. Germline CDR1 SNHLY, CDR2 FYNNEI. V was clipped by 5 bases and J by 6 bases; unmatched bases: 1. This CDR3 is built from 12 residues. The part of the CDR3 DNA that was read is TGTGCCAGCAGTTGGACAGGGGATGGC. Translation gives CASSWTGDG. The whole CDR3 sequence reads CASSWTGDGYTF. Drawing the rest from reference TRBV2 and TRBJ1-2, the complete variable domain is EPEVTQTPSHQVTQMGQEVILRCVPISNHLYFYWYRQILGQKVEFLVSFYNNEISEKSEIFDDQFSVERPDGSNFTLKIRSTKLEDSAMYFCASSWTGDGYTFGSGTRLTVV.

On this clone: The read ends 3 residues before the CDR3 terminus; that terminus is restored from the germline J gene. The chain couples TRBV7-8 to TRBJ1-2; possibly TRBD1 for D (5 bases). This CDR3 has 12 amino acids. Germline lookup yields CDR1 SGHVS and CDR2 FQNEAQ. V dropped 10 bases and J dropped 7 bases, with 16 bases sitting between them. The CDR3 loop reads CATGSGRGGYTF. Partial CDR3 DNA: TGTGCCACCGGCTCAGGGAGGGGTGGC.

In the case of this clone: Coverage ceases 3 residues before the CDR3 finishes, and the germline J gene fills in the end. The gene calls are TRBV30 and TRBJ1-2, with a possible D match to TRBD1 (5 bases). The CDR3 sequence is 14 residues long. The V end was cut by 4 bases, the J end by 4 bases, with 16 bases between. Germline-derived CDR1 and CDR2 are GTSNPN and SVGIG (reference sequence). The covered CDR3 bases are TGTGCCTGGATGCCAGCCCCGAGGGGCTATGGC. Translated: CAWMPAPRGYG. The CDR3 as a whole reads CAWMPAPRGYGYTF.

Remarks on this clone: The read is 3 residues too short to cover the CDR3 end, so that end is filled in from the germline J gene. The V and J genes are TRBV20-1 and TRBJ1-2, with a weak D call TRBD1 (5 bases). CDR3 length equals 12 residues. The germline CDR1 and CDR2 sequences are DFQATT and SNEGSKA (reference sequence). Trimming pared 6 bases from V and 5 bases from J, leaving 13 bases between. The chain's CDR3 is CSAEYRSYGYTF. CDR3 DNA (partial): TGCAGTGCCGAGTACAGGTCGTATGGC.

The CDR3 here is CASSESLAGGLAQYF. The covered CDR3 bases are TGTGCCAGCAGTGAATCACTAGCGGGGGGGTTAGCG. The rearrangement links TRBV6-1 to TRBJ2-3; the match to TRBD2 covers 13 bases. The read ends 3 residues early relative to the CDR3; the germline J gene fills the gap. This CDR3 region has 15 residues. CDR1 MNHNS and CDR2 SASEGT come from the germline V gene.

A word on this clone: The read ends 3 residues shy of where the CDR3 ends; the end is completed using the germline J gene. The chain joins TRBV7-2 to TRBJ2-2; no definite D call. The V gene's germline CDR1 is SGHTA and CDR2 FQGNSA. Trimming shortened V by 2 bases and J by 0 bases, and 7 bases separated the two germline ends. The CDR3 sequence is 15 residues long. The CDR3 bases that were read are TGTGCCAGCAGCTTATACATATCGAACACCGGGGAG. This codes for CASSLYISNTGE. The CDR3 as a whole reads CASSLYISNTGELFF.

On this clone itself: The read terminates 3 residues ahead of where the CDR3 ends, so the germline J gene completes it. The chain carries TRBV10-3 and TRBJ1-1; D remains ambiguous. V dropped 4 bases and J dropped 3 bases, with 12 bases sitting between them. Germline V CDR1 and CDR2: ENHRY, SYGVKD. CDR3 length equals 14 residues. CDR3 region: CAISGAGGDTEAFF. The sequenced CDR3 bases are TGTGCCATCAGTGGAGCGGGCGGGGACACTGAA.

The chain's CDR3 is CASSLVGQRADTQYF. CDR3 bases read: TGCGCCAGCAGCTTGGTAGGGCAGCGGGCAGATACG. The J gene is TRBJ2-3, the V gene TRBV5-1; maybe TRBD2 (6 bases). Read coverage stops 3 residues before the CDR3 terminus; the germline J gene supplies the remainder. This CDR3 has 15 amino acids. The germline CDR1 and CDR2 sequences are SGHRS and YFSETQ. Trimming left V 0 bases short and J 4 bases short, with 12 bases between.

Regarding this clone: The read falls 3 residues short of the CDR3 end, and the missing part is taken from the germline J gene. J is TRBJ2-5 and V is TRBV12-3 or TRBV12-4; TRBD1 might be the D (5 bases). The CDR3 is made up of 14 amino acids. V lost 3 bases and J lost 1, with 9 bases in between. CDR3 region: CASSLFDSQETQYF. Incomplete CDR3 DNA: TGTGCCAGCAGTTTGTTTGACAGCCAAGAGACC.

The sequenced part of the CDR3 DNA is TGTGCCAGCAGAGAAAGGTCAGGGGGCTTGGTCACTGAA. Its protein is CASRERSGGLVTE. The full CDR3 protein reads CASRERSGGLVTEAFF. This chain joins TRBV2 and TRBJ1-1; 8 bases align to TRBD1. The observed sequence ends 3 residues before the CDR3 terminus, with the missing tail filled in from the germline J gene. The CDR3 spans 16 residues. CDR1 is SNHLY, CDR2 FYNNEI, per germline. Trimming cost V 6 bases and J 4 bases; bases outside gene matches: 13.

Details on this clone: The read is 3 residues too short to cover the CDR3 end, so that end is filled in from the germline J gene. V gene TRBV20-1 combines with J gene TRBJ2-7, with TRBD2 matching 9 bases. CDR3 size: 14 residues. Losses at the gene ends were 1 base for V and 5 bases for J; bases not matched to a gene: 6. Germline V gives CDR1 DFQATT, CDR2 SNEGSKA (reference sequence). CDR3 DNA (partial): TGCAGTGCTAGAGTAGCGGGAGTTATCGACGAG. It codes for CSARVAGVIDE. The whole CDR3 sequence reads CSARVAGVIDEQYF.

Concerning this clone: The CDR3 goes on 3 residues after the read ends, and that part is filled in from the germline J gene. The chain couples TRBV5-1 to TRBJ2-5; the D gene is possibly TRBD2 (7 bases). Trimming removed 2 bases from V and 1 base from J, with 15 bases in between. Germline CDR1 SGHRS, CDR2 YFSETQ. CDR3 size: 16 residues. CDR3 bases read: TGCGCCAGCAGCTTTTCGGGGGGCGTAGGCCAAGAGACC. Its translation: CASSFSGGVGQET. The CDR3 as a whole reads CASSFSGGVGQETQYF.

As to this clone: The read terminates 3 residues before the CDR3 end, so the remaining end is supplied by the germline J gene. The chain couples TRBV19 to TRBJ1-2; D is unresolved. The length of the CDR3 is 16 residues. Germline V CDR1 and CDR2: LNHDA, SQIVND (reference sequence). Trimming removed 1 base from V and 6 bases from J, with 18 bases in between. Incomplete CDR3 DNA: TGTGCCAGTAGTATAGGGTCCCTTACGGAGGGCCATGGC. It codes for CASSIGSLTEGHG. The whole CDR3 sequence reads CASSIGSLTEGHGYTF.

A note on this clone: The read ends 3 residues shy of where the CDR3 ends; the end is completed using the germline J gene. The V gene is TRBV2, the J gene TRBJ2-5; maybe TRBD2 (6 bases). V lost 5 bases and J lost 3, with 16 bases in between. Germline loops: CDR1 SNHLY, CDR2 FYNNEI. The CDR3 runs to 15 residues. The chain's CDR3 is CASSHPGTGEETQYF. The sequenced part of the CDR3 DNA is TGTGCCAGCAGTCACCCTGGGACTGGAGAAGAGACC.

Remarks on this clone: The CDR3 is cut off 3 residues early in the read; its end comes from the germline J gene. V usage is TRBV4-1 and J usage is TRBJ1-2, with a weak D call TRBD1 (6 bases). This CDR3 spans 14 amino acids. The germline V gene encodes CDR1 MGHRA and CDR2 YSYEKL. CDR3 DNA (partial): TGCGCCAGCAGCCAAGGGAAGACAGGCGGGGGC. It codes for CASSQGKTGGG. In full, the CDR3 is CASSQGKTGGGYTF.

Regarding this clone: The DNA ends 3 residues before the CDR3 does, and the rest of the CDR3 is filled in from the germline J gene. The chain carries TRBV6-2 or TRBV6-3 and TRBJ2-1, with TRBD2 matching over 8 bases. CDR3 length: 13 residues. Germline CDR1 and CDR2: MNHEY and SVGEGT. V shed 7 bases, J shed 7 bases, and the junction held 6 bases outside the gene matches. The CDR3 loop is CASIKSGSNEQFF. The part of the CDR3 DNA that was read is TGTGCCAGCATAAAAAGCGGGAGTAATGAG.

As to this clone: The read falls 3 residues short of the CDR3 end, and the missing part is taken from the germline J gene. This sequence joins TRBV28 and TRBJ1-5, with D unclear. Germline values: CDR1 MDHEN, CDR2 SYDVKM. V was clipped by 3 bases and J by 6 bases, with 15 bases between them. CDR3 length: 15 residues. The CDR3 DNA, read in part, is TGTGCCAGCAGTTTGTTTTTAGGGTCGACTCAGCCC. Protein sequence: CASSLFLGSTQP. The entire CDR3 protein reads CASSLFLGSTQPQHF.

To note about this clone: The read is 3 residues too short to cover the CDR3 end, so that end is filled in from the germline J gene. The rearrangement uses TRBV19 and TRBJ2-3; possibly TRBD1 or TRBD2 for D (5 bases each). Germline V lookup: CDR1 LNHDA, CDR2 SQIVND (reference sequence). The V end was cut by 6 bases, the J end by 6 bases, with 22 bases between. This CDR3 contains 16 residues. CDR3 sequence: CASSQLPSREQDTQYF. The sequenced part of the CDR3 DNA is TGTGCCAGTAGCCAGCTCCCCTCCAGGGAGCAGGATACG.

On this clone itself: One junction end disagrees with the germline gene, perhaps due to a read error. Distinct nucleotide sequences in the sample also encode this CDR3. CDR3 bases read: TGTGCCAGTAGTATCACGGGTAACAATGAA. It encodes CASSITGNNE. The whole CDR3 protein is CASSITGNNEAFF. The chain recombines TRBV19 with TRBJ1-1; no definite D call. Sequencing ends 3 residues short of the CDR3 end; the germline J gene provides the rest. This CDR3 is built from 13 residues. Germline assignment: CDR1 LNHDA and CDR2 SQIVND (reference sequence).

With regard to this clone: The CDR3 goes on 3 residues after the read ends, and that part is filled in from the germline J gene. The J gene is TRBJ2-1, the V gene TRBV29-1; no firm D call. Germline V gives CDR1 SQVTM, CDR2 ANQGSEA. Trimming took 8 bases from V and 4 from J, leaving 18 bases between them. The CDR3 length is 14 residues. This chain's CDR3 is CSLRQENPYNEQFF. Incomplete CDR3 DNA: TGCAGCCTTCGGCAGGAGAACCCATACAATGAG.

Comment on this clone: Read data end 3 residues before the CDR3 end; the end is taken from the germline J gene. The chain employs TRBV4-1 and TRBJ2-3, with 10 bases lining up with TRBD1. The CDR3 spans 16 residues. Looked up from germline, CDR1 is MGHRA and CDR2 is YSYEKL. Unmatched junction bases numbered 3, after V lost 2 bases and J lost 1 base. The chain's CDR3 is CASSQRQGARTDTQYF. Partial CDR3 DNA: TGCGCCAGCAGCCAAAGACAGGGGGCCCGCACAGATACG.

In the case of this clone: The read is 3 residues too short to cover the CDR3 end, so that end is filled in from the germline J gene. The chain couples TRBV5-6 to TRBJ2-1; 7 bases line up with TRBD2. V shed 4 bases, J shed 4 bases, and the junction held 8 bases outside the gene matches. The V gene's germline CDR1 is SGHDT and CDR2 YYEEEE. The CDR3 runs 15 residues. The chain's CDR3 is CASSPRAGEYNEQFF. The sequenced CDR3 bases are TGTGCCAGCAGCCCTCGGGCGGGAGAGTACAATGAG.

The sequenced part of the CDR3 DNA is TGTGCCATCAGACAGGGTGTAGGAGAGACC. Translated, it gives CAIRQGVGET. The whole CDR3 is CAIRQGVGETQYF. V is TRBV10-3 and J is TRBJ2-5; a possible D gene is TRBD1 (6 bases). From the germline J gene comes the end of the CDR3, since the read stops 3 residues before it. This CDR3 comprises 13 residues. Germline CDR1 and CDR2: ENHRY and SYGVKD. Deletions cut 6 bases from V and 4 bases from J, with 12 bases between.

As to this clone: The read stops 3 residues short of the end of the CDR3; the missing end is completed from the germline J gene. The rearrangement joins TRBV30 to TRBJ1-3; D is unresolved. CDR3 length equals 13 residues. Looked up from germline, CDR1 is GTSNPN and CDR2 is SVGIG (reference sequence). V was trimmed by 0 bases and J by 2 bases, leaving 5 bases between them. CDR3 DNA, as far as it was read: TGTGCCTGGAGTGTACATACTGGAAACACC. Translated: CAWSVHTGNT. The full CDR3 protein is CAWSVHTGNTIYF.

As for this clone: The read gets to within 3 residues of the CDR3 end, and the germline J gene fills in the rest. The chain employs TRBV7-3 and TRBJ1-1, with TRBD1 matching 8 bases. V shed 2 bases and J 6 bases; nucleotides not matched to a gene: 5. CDR1 and CDR2 from the germline V gene are SGHTA and FQGTGA. CDR3 size: 14 residues. The DNA read from the CDR3 is TGTGCCAGCAGCTTAGCCACAGGGGGGCCTGAA. It encodes CASSLATGGPE. The CDR3 reads in full as CASSLATGGPEAFF.